This T cell receptor (beta chain) was observed in a study of Tregs in tolerant kidney transplant recipients. Thawed PBMCs were FACS-sorted into unstimulated CD4+CD25+CD127- regulatory T cells, CD4+CD25- non-regulatory cells, CD4 and CD8 cells. The table came from immunoSEQ multiplex PCR; TCRdb's copy has only in-frame clones and leaves some out. This sample contains tens of thousands of clones. The sequence came from a human donor who received a combined kidney and bone marrow transplant. The source material was CD8+ T cells from blood, sampled before the transplant.

The covered CDR3 bases are TGTGCCATCAGTGAGTCGAAGGGGAATCGTAATTCACCC. The encoded protein is CAISESKGNRNSP. The complete CDR3 protein is CAISESKGNRNSPLHF. This chain joins TRBV10-3 and TRBJ1-6; D perhaps matches TRBD1 (5 bases). The CDR3 end falls 3 residues outside the read, so it is completed with the germline J gene. Trimming left V 0 bases short and J 6 bases short, with 12 bases between. CDR1 and CDR2 (germline): ENHRY, SYGVKD. CDR3 length: 16 amino acids.